The sequence of this T cell receptor beta chain was determined in a study of Ad26.COV2.S vaccination and SARS-CoV-2 variants (dated by TCRdb to about 2021). Concerning the study at large: Vaccine-arm donors were drawn from COV1001, a multicentre, randomized, double-blind, placebo-controlled phase I-IIa trial of Ad26.COV2.S in healthy adults. Ad26.COV2.S was administered intramuscularly at a dose of 5x10^10 or 1x10^11 viral particles, either as one shot or as two shots given 56 days apart. The specificity and breadth of SARS-CoV-2-reactive T cell receptors after Ad26.COV2.S vaccination were assessed by TCRbeta repertoire sequencing. A total of some 30 samples were included in the TCR-sequenced set, comprising about 20 Ad26.COV2.S vaccine recipients, 5 placebo recipients and 8 SARS-CoV-2 convalescent individuals. Trial participants were randomized into five groups of five: low-dose or high-dose Ad26.COV2.S given once or twice, or placebo on both occasions. Blinding of investigators to trial group allocation was maintained during experiments and outcome assessment.

In light of the paper, this sample's treatment or condition label describes: some 19 received Ad26.COV2.S at low or high dose, single or two shots; about 5 received placebo; per-sample allocation not given. Repertoires of vaccine and placebo recipients were sequenced from samples taken on day 63 after the first injection. Between 29 July and 7 August 2020, Cohort 1b enrolled about 27 adults aged 18-55 years at one site in Boston, USA. As a vaccine, Ad26.COV2.S was a replication-incompetent adenovirus type 26 vector that expressed a prefusion-stabilized SARS-CoV-2 spike protein derived from the original Wuhan strain. The immunoSEQ Assay was used to sequence TCRbeta CDR3 regions. After extraction, genomic DNA underwent amplification by bias-controlled multiplex PCR, followed by high-throughput sequencing. Per the source publication's procedure: To quantify the absolute abundance of every unique TCRbeta CDR3 region, sequences were collapsed and filtered. Usable DNA was measured by amplifying reference genes present in all nucleated cells, and TCRbeta template counts were normalized to that usable DNA to estimate T cell fraction. Repertoire TCRs were annotated as SARS-CoV-2-specific when V gene, CDR3 amino acid sequence and J gene were exactly matched to a known reactive TCR set. The reference SARS-CoV-2 TCR set was obtained from MIRA and was filtered for enrichment in COVID-19-positive ImmuneCODE repertoires, whereby public or cross-reactive TCRs were removed. Using the MIRA antigens, annotated TCRs were further analysed by specific ORF or by position within an ORF. Depth was the summed frequency of annotated unique rearrangements, while breadth was defined as annotated unique rearrangements over total unique productive rearrangements. Group comparisons of TCR breadth used two-sided Wilcoxon rank-sum tests. TCRdb took this table from immuneACCESS and kept in-frame rearrangements with V and J called. Such tables lack part of the clones; where checked against another copy, unresolved V genes explain under half of the gap, and the rest is unexplained. The V and J calls and clone size are taken from that table; D and trimming were inferred from the DNA. The sample includes some 340,000 clones, with about 85% observed a single time. The ten largest clones represent 2% to 2.5% of the sample.

This clone was seen a handful of times. Its antigen target is currently unknown. No much larger clonotype is one base removed from it; base qualities were not supplied. V loses 5 bases of germline sequence and J loses 0 bases, and the interval between the two ends is 11 bases. From cysteine to phenylalanine, the CDR3 is 16 amino acids long. The entry retains the CDR3 DNA only, 48 bases that are in frame from base 1. Via the germline V gene (reference sequence), CDR1 is SEHNR and CDR2 FQNEAQ. What the study reported, not specific to this receptor: It was noted by the authors that total T cell responses may have been underestimated by the TCR breadth and depth analyses. After vaccination, spike-specific CD8+ and CD4+ T cell responses were reported to show substantial breadth. The study was not powered to compare responses between vaccine doses or regimens. Spike-specific TCR breadth was higher in Ad26.COV2.S recipients than in placebo recipients (P = 0.0014). Vaccine and placebo recipients had similar non-spike TCR breadth, a finding consistent with the vaccine containing only spike.

Sequencing used peripheral blood, obtained in a trial of Ad26.COV2.S vaccine versus placebo. This sequence was found in a person aged 18-60 years who received the Ad26.COV2.S COVID-19 vaccine or a placebo. The rearrangement combines TRBV7-9 with TRBJ1-6, with no confident D gene call. The DNA reads as follows: TGTGCCAGCAGCCACACGCCAGGCTCCTATAATTCACCCCTCCACTTT. Its amino acids are CASSHTPGSYNSPLHF.